The present entry profiles one TCR beta chain with its context. The antigen is not known. These data originate in a study of cytotoxic CD8 clonotypes in ibrutinib-treated CLL. Study at large: Sequenced samples delivered averages of 250,000 to 300,000 productive templates and around 100,000 productive rearrangements.

Profiling relied on immunoSEQ multiplex PCR, and the TCRdb table lists in-frame clones only, not all of them. The sample holds around 42,000 clones, under 80% seen once. Germline V gene data show CDR1 as SGHRS and CDR2 as YFSETQ. The ends lost 2 bases at V and 1 base at J; junction bases unmatched: 2. The CDR3 contains 14 residues. General study points: Elevated clonality accompanied ibrutinib response, with a return toward baseline values at progression. Clonality measured at baseline exceeded age-matched healthy donors, tracking circulating CD8+ T-cell counts. Investigators sampled sustained-remission and progressing patients at differing times.

Sequencing used PBMCs, obtained after 24 months of ibrutinib treatment. This sequence was found in a human donor with chronic lymphocytic leukemia. The rearrangement joins TRBV5-1 to TRBJ2-7; 8 bases match TRBD2. CDR3 protein: CASSFTSGSYEQYF. CDR3 nucleotide sequence: TGCGCCAGCAGCTTCACTAGCGGTTCCTACGAGCAGTACTTC.